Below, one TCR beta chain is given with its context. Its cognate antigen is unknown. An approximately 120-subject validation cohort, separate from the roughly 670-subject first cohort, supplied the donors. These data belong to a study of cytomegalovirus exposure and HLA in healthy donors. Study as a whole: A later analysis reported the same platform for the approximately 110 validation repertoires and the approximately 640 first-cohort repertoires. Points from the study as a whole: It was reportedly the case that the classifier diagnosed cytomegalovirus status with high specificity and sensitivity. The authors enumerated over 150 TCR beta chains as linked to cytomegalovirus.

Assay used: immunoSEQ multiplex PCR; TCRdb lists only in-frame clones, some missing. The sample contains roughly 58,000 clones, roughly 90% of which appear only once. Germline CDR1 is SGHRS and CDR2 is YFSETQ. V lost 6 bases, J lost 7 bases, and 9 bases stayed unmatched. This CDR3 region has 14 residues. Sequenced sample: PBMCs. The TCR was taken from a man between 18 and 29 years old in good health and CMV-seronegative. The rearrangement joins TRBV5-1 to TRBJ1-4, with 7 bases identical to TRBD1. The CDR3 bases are TGCGCCAGCAAAGACAGGGTAGGCGGTGAAAAACTGTTTTTT. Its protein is CASKDRVGGEKLFF.